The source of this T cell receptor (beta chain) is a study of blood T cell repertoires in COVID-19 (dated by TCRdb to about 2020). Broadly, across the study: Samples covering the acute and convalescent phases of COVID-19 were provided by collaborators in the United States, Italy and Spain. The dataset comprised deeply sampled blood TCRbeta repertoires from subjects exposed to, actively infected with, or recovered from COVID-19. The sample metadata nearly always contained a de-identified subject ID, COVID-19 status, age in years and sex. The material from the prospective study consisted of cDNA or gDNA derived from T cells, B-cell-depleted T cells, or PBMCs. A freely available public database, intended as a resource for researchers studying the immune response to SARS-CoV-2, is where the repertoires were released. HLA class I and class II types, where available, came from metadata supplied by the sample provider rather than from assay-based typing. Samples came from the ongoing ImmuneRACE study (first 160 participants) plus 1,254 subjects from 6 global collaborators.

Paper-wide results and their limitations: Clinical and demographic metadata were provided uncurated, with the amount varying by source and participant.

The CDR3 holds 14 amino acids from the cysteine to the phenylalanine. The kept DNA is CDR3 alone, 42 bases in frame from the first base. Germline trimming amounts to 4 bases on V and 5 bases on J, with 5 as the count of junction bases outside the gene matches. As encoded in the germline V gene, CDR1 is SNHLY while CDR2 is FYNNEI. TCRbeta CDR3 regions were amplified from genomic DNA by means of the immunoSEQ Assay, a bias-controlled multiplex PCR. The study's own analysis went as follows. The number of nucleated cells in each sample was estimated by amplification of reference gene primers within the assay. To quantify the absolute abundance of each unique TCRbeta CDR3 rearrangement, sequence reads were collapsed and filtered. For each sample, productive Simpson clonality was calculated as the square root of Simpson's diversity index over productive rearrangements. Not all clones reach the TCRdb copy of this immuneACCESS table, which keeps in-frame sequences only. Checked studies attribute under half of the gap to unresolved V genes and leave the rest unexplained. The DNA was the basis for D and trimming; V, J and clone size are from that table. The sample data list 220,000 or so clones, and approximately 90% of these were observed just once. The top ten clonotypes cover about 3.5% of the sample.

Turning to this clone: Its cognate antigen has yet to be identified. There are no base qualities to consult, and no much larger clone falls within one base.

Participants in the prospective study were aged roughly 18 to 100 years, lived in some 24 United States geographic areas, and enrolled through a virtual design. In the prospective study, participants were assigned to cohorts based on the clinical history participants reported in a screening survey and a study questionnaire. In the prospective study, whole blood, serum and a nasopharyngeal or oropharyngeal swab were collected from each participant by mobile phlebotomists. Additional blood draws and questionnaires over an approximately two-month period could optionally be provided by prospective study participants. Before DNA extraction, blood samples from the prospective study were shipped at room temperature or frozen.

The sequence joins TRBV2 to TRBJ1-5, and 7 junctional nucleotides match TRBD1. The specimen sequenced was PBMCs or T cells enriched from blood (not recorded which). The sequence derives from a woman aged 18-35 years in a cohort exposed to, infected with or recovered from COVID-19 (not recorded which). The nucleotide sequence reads TGTGCCAGCAGTGTTACAGGGGCTTATCAGCCCCAGCATTTT. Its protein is CASSVTGAYQPQHF.